This entry features one TCR beta chain sequence. Its antigen is unidentified. The data derive from a study of vaccination effects on CD4 cells after COVID-19. The study's findings and limits: Infection- and vaccine-induced clones contracted markedly late after vaccination.

Within the ViraFEST assay, antigen-specific CD4+ T cells underwent expansion with viral peptide pools prior to sequencing. The culture ran for roughly ten days before CD4+ T cells were isolated. All vaccine recipients tested negative for nucleocapsid antibodies and had never contracted SARS-CoV-2 infection. In the cultures, half the medium was exchanged for IL-2 medium on days 3 and 7. The protocol was immunoSEQ multiplex PCR, while the TCRdb copy is restricted to in-frame clones and leaves out a portion. In the table there are about 73,000 clones, 78% of which are singletons. The sequencing used CD4+ T cells from PBMCs cultured with SARS-CoV-2 spike peptides, collected before COVID-19 vaccination. The TCR comes from a human donor who received a COVID-19 vaccine.

This CDR3 reads CAWSQGPRGEKLFF. In DNA, the CDR3 is TGTGCCTGGAGTCAGGGCCCGCGCGGGGAAAAACTGTTTTTT. J is TRBJ1-4 and V is TRBV30, with a possible D match to TRBD1 (5 bases). The CDR3 has 14 amino acids. V shed 2 bases and J shed 8 bases, with 15 bases lying between them. Germline CDR1 GTSNPN, CDR2 SVGIG (reference sequence).